This TCR beta chain came from a study of blood T cells in healthy people across ages. Germline CDR1 is DFQATT and CDR2 is SNEGSKA (reference sequence). The germline V and J ends were trimmed by 6 bases and 4 bases, with 8 bases remaining between them. The CDR3 has 11 amino acids. Then a second PCR, running about 6 to 12 cycles, was carried out with a sample-barcoded 5' primer and a J-beta primer mix. TCRdb ran MiXCR on the 5' RACE reads and lists one entry per CDR3 protein. The top ten clones hold around a fifth of a sample with more than 650,000 distinct CDR3 sequences, roughly 20% of them seen once. This clonotype was detected only a few times.

The receptor's source is a man between 65 and 85 years old in good health. The material sequenced was blood. This rearrangement joins TRBV20-1 to TRBJ2-3, with D hard to call. This CDR3 is CSAEKADTQYF. CDR3 sequence (DNA): TGCAGTGCAGAAAAGGCAGATACGCAGTATTTT.